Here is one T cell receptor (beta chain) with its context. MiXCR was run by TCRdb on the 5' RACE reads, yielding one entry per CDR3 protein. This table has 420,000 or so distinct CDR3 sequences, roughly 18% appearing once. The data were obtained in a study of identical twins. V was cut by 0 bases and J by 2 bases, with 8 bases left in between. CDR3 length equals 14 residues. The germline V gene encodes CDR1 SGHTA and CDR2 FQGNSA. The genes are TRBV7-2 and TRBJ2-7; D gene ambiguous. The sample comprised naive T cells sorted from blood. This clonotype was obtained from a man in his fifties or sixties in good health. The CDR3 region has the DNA TGTGCCAGCAGCTTAGCGCCGGATACCTACGAGCAGTACTTC. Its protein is CASSLAPDTYEQYF.